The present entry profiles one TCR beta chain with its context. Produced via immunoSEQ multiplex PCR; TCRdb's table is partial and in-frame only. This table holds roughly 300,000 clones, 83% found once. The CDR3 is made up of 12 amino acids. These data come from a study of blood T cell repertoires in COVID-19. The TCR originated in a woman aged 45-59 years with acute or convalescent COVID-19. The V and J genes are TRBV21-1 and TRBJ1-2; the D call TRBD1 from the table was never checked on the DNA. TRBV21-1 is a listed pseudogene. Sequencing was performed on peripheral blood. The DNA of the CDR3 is TGTGCCAGTACAGGCTCTAACTATGGCTACACCTTC. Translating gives CASTGSNYGYTF.